Listed below are T cell receptor beta chains from one sample, sequenced in a study of blood T cell repertoires in COVID-19. Only in-frame clones appear in the TCRdb table, and some are missing; sequencing was by immunoSEQ multiplex PCR. The top ten clones hold around 12% of a sample with about 230,000 clones, around nine tenths of them seen once. The specimen sequenced was peripheral blood. Receptors originate from a woman aged 18 to 35 who had recovered from COVID-19. Each CDR3 is given with its conserved first and last residue. Each record gives: CDR3 DNA, CDR3 protein, D gene, J gene, V gene. The D gene is left open where the match is weak.

TGCAGCGCAAAAGTTTTCAGCTATGGCTACACCTTC	CSAKVFSYGYTF	.	TRBJ1-2	TRBV29-1
TGTGCCAGCAGAGAAGCTAGCGGGAGGGCCCCTTCCTACAATGAGCAGTTCTTC	CASREASGRAPSYNEQFF	TRBD2	TRBJ2-1	TRBV7-9
TGTGCCACCGGTCCTCTAGATGCGGGCACTGAAGCTTTCTTT	CATGPLDAGTEAFF	.	TRBJ1-1	TRBV27
TGTGCCAGCAGCTCCAACCCGGGACTAGCGGGACCAAACACCGGGGAGCTGTTTTTT	CASSSNPGLAGPNTGELFF	TRBD2	TRBJ2-2	TRBV13
TGTGCCAGCAGACGACAGGGGGCGAGGACTAGCGGATACAATGAGCAGTTCTTC	CASRRQGARTSGYNEQFF	.	TRBJ2-1	TRBV6-6
TGTGCCAGCAGTATGGACTCCCCAAGTCGAGAGACCCAGTACTTC	CASSMDSPSRETQYF	.	TRBJ2-5	TRBV6-2/TRBV6-3
TGTGCCACCAGTGAAGGAACCTCGGGGGGGACCTACTTAAGTACCGGGGAGCTGTTTTTT	CATSEGTSGGTYLSTGELFF	TRBD2	TRBJ2-2	TRBV24-1
TGTGCCAGCAGCTTAGAAGGACAGGGGTTGGGGACCCAGTACTTC	CASSLEGQGLGTQYF	TRBD1	TRBJ2-5	TRBV7-2
TGCAGCGTTGAATGGACAGGGGGTCTGGATACGCAGTATTTT	CSVEWTGGLDTQYF	TRBD1	TRBJ2-3	TRBV29-1
TGTGCCAGCAGGGAGGAGGGCACCGGGGAGCTGTTTTTT	CASREEGTGELFF	.	TRBJ2-2	TRBV2